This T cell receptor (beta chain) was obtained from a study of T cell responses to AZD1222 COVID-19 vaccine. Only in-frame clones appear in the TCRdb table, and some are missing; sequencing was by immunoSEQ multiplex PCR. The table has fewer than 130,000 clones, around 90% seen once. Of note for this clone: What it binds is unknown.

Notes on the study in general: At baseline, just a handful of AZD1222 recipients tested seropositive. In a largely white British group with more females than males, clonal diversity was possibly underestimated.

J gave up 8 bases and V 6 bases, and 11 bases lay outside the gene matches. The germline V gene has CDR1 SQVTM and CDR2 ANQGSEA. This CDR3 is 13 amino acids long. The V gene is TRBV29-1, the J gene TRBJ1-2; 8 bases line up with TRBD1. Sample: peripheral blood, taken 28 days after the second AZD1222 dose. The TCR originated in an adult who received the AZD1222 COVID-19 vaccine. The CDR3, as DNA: TGCAGCGTGGGGACAGGTCCATCTTACGGCTACACCTTC. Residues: CSVGTGPSYGYTF.